What follows describes a single T cell receptor (beta chain). Antigen unknown. This CDR3 has 15 residues. Germline V gives CDR1 ENHRY, CDR2 SYGVKD. V was cut by 2 bases and J by 6 bases, with 14 bases left in between. This entry belongs to a study of cytomegalovirus exposure and HLA in healthy donors. Background on the study: Earlier findings included about 120 million unique TCR beta sequences obtained from 150 million to 200 million T cells. Overall study findings and caveats: Prior analysis indicated that the majority of TCR beta V segments exhibited productivity approximately 87% or approximately 30% of the time.

Both 60 Vbeta primers and 13 Jbeta primers went into the PCR. The data were produced by immunoSEQ multiplex PCR, yet TCRdb's version contains in-frame clones alone and is incomplete. The repertoire has some 110,000 clones, about 81% of them found once; the top ten carry about 1%. The sequenced material came from PBMCs. The rearrangement joins TRBV10-3 to TRBJ2-1, with D possibly TRBD2 on 6 matching bases. This clonotype was sampled from a woman in her 30s in good health and CMV-seronegative. The CDR3 region is CAISETTSFGNEQFF. Written as DNA, the CDR3 is TGTGCCATCAGTGAGACAACTAGCTTTGGCAATGAGCAGTTCTTC.